The rows below give T cell receptor beta chains drawn from one sample of a study of beta chain features in type 1 diabetes. TCRdb keeps only in-frame clones here, not all; method: immunoSEQ multiplex PCR. Of about 900,000 clones in the sample, roughly 17% were seen once. The sequencing sample was made of naive CD4+ T cells from blood. The receptors shown here come from a woman under 30 in good health. CDR3s include the opening cysteine and the closing phenylalanine or tryptophan. Each record gives: J gene, V gene, CDR3 protein.

TRBJ1-1 TRBV5-1 CASSLVPNTEAFF
TRBJ1-1 TRBV20-1 CSARGLAFF
TRBJ2-7 TRBV7-2 CASRSQLAGAYEQYF
TRBJ2-7 TRBV14 CASSQVSGKYEQYF
TRBJ2-7 TRBV4-3 CASSQGLQGLGEQYF
TRBJ2-7 TRBV15 CATSRDLEAGVEKYEQYF
TRBJ2-4 TRBV7-9 CASSLVQGNIQYF
TRBJ2-6 TRBV29-1 CSVDMPGANVLTF
TRBJ1-4 TRBV18 CASSPRQGKDEKLFF
TRBJ2-3 TRBV7-8 CASSLGGRALAVHVYF
TRBJ2-3 TRBV10-3 CAISESRLADTQYF
TRBJ2-7 TRBV5-1 CASSRGELYEQYF
TRBJ1-1 TRBV2 CASTEGENTEAFF
TRBJ2-1 TRBV6-5 CASRASSYNEQFF
TRBJ2-3 TRBV20-1 CSARDRLEQYF
TRBJ2-2 TRBV7-2 CASSLTRTGELFF
TRBJ2-4 TRBV5-1 CASSHDPTLAGGSKNIQYF
TRBJ2-7 TRBV28 CASSLSASGNYEQYF
TRBJ1-2 TRBV6-5 CASSYSRQGANYGYTF
TRBJ2-2 TRBV5-1 CASSMSRLASTGELFF
TRBJ2-3 TRBV5-4 CASSPVATDTQYF
TRBJ1-2 TRBV7-9 CASSLLGLGGYTF
TRBJ2-1 TRBV7-9 CASRRTNEQFF
TRBJ2-7 TRBV9 CASSVGLAAGEQYF
TRBJ2-7 TRBV28 CASSLAERAREQYF
TRBJ2-7 TRBV6-6 CASSKGPNFYEQYF
TRBJ2-1 TRBV7-2 CASSLALFRESYNEQFF
TRBJ2-3 TRBV18 CASSPRGLARDTQYF
TRBJ2-1 TRBV5-6 CASSLRNNEQFF
TRBJ2-4 TRBV6-1 CASSEVGVLGKNIQYF
TRBJ2-7 TRBV29-1 CSAVHYEQYF
TRBJ2-5 TRBV5-1 CASSKGQGGFADQETQYF
TRBJ1-2 TRBV10-3 CAISEAQAGYGYTF
TRBJ2-1 TRBV5-1 CASSLGVAGGGNEQFF
TRBJ2-1 TRBV4-2 CASSRDQWGDEQFF
TRBJ1-2 TRBV7-8 CASSLATDGGGYTF
TRBJ1-1 TRBV2 CASSPEGNTEAFF
TRBJ1-2 TRBV2 CASSDGGDWETF
TRBJ2-5 TRBV7-9 CASSFRGSKTQYF
TRBJ2-5 TRBV10-3 CAISEREETQYF
TRBJ2-5 TRBV7-9 CASSLARFSQETQYF
TRBJ1-5 TRBV28 CASSLSLAGSSNQPQHF
TRBJ2-6 TRBV21-1 CASSAPGTGGSGANVLTF
TRBJ2-6 TRBV18 CASSPGTLNVLTF
TRBJ1-2 TRBV27 CASRPSGGRNYGYTF
TRBJ1-2 TRBV4-3 CASSQDSQPGGAPYGYTF
TRBJ2-1 TRBV28 CASSFSRFMLAGGTVNLFF
TRBJ2-1 TRBV7-3 CASSPGTSNEQFF
TRBJ2-5 TRBV29-1 CSVRTSGQETQYF
TRBJ2-3 TRBV25-1 CASSEYGVYTDTQYF
TRBJ1-1 TRBV6-5 CASSRLVNTEAFF
TRBJ2-1 TRBV6-6 CASYGTQSKPMFF
TRBJ2-1 TRBV15 CATSRGLAGVNNEQFF
TRBJ2-5 TRBV5-4 CASSYLAGGIGEQYF
TRBJ2-1 TRBV19 CASKTSGRGYNEQFF